The present TCR beta chain was sequenced within a study of blood T cell repertoires in COVID-19 (dated by TCRdb to 2019 to 2021). For the study in its entirety: Collaborator samples came from the United States, Italy and Spain and covered acute and convalescent phases of COVID-19. The prospective study material was composed of cDNA or gDNA derived from T cells, B-cell-depleted T cells, or PBMCs. Subjects who had been exposed to COVID-19, were actively infected with it, or had recovered from it provided the deeply sampled blood TCRbeta repertoires that made up the dataset. The repertoires were released in a freely available public database meant as a resource for research on the immune response to SARS-CoV-2. The samples were drawn from the first 160 participants of the ongoing ImmuneRACE study and from 950 to 1,500 subjects provided by 6 global collaborators. A de-identified subject ID, COVID-19 status, age in years and sex were almost always included in the sample metadata. Where available, HLA class I and class II types were taken from metadata supplied by the sample provider and were not determined by assay-based typing.

Whole blood was collected in K2EDTA tubes by collaborating institutions according to the institutions' own protocols. For TCRbeta analysis, collaborators shipped samples as frozen whole blood, isolated PBMCs, or DNA extracted from either of those sample types. Broad study findings and their caveats: Clinical and demographic metadata were provided uncurated, with the amount varying by source and participant.

TCRbeta CDR3 regions were amplified from genomic DNA using the immunoSEQ Assay, a bias-controlled multiplex PCR. Under the source paper's analysis protocol: The number of nucleated cells in each sample was estimated from the amplification of reference gene primers within the assay. To quantify the absolute abundance of each unique TCRbeta CDR3 rearrangement, sequence reads were collapsed and filtered. For each sample, productive Simpson clonality was calculated by taking the square root of Simpson's diversity index across productive rearrangements. Held by TCRdb, this immuneACCESS table contains in-frame sequences only and omits some clones. Under half of the omission traces to an unresolved V gene where checked; the cause of the rest is unknown. The DNA was the basis for D and trimming; V, J and clone size are from that table. The sample profile shows 470,000 or so clones; 70% to 90% of them were found once. Roughly 3.2% of the sample comes from the top ten.

Looking up the germline V gene (reference sequence) yields CDR1 LNHDA and CDR2 SQIVND. The CDR3, from cysteine to phenylalanine, totals 15 residues. Just CDR3 DNA is preserved here, 45 bases in frame from base 1. Trimming removed 7 bases from V and 4 bases from J, leaving 16 bases between the germline ends. Turning to this clone: Its antigen is still unknown. Per-base quality was not reported, and no clone a single base away is much larger than it.

This clonotype originated in a human donor in a cohort sampled during active COVID-19. The sequence is built from TRBV19 and TRBJ1-4; a weak D assignment points to TRBD1 (6 bases agree). Material for sequencing was peripheral blood. The encoded CDR3 is CASTASGTLNEKLFF. The sequenced DNA: TGTGCCAGTACGGCCAGCGGGACACTTAATGAAAAACTGTTTTTT.